Following are 5 T cell receptor beta chains from one sample sequenced in a study of tumor-infiltrating lymphocytes in primary liver carcinoma. Without any cell sorting, roughly 20-32 mg of bulk tissue yielded co-extracted RNA and DNA. The input was approximately 0.45 ug total RNA; TCR beta cDNA was made from it with a constant-region primer. Nested multiplex PCR, run for three rounds with slightly modified ARM-PCR, yielded TCR beta libraries. A C-beta reverse primer and TRBV1-TRBV30 forward primers served in each of the first two PCR rounds, at approximately 10 cycles apiece. TCRdb passed the multiplex PCR reads through MiXCR, listing each CDR3 protein once. The data show 25,000 to 30,000 distinct CDR3 sequences, 75% to 80% seen once. Sequenced: liver tumor tissue from sampling region 3. Subset reported: tumor region T3, left-lateral pole. Every receptor here comes from a man between 40 and 49 years old with primary liver carcinoma and hepatitis B virus infection.

Note on this clonotype: The junction and the germline gene differ at one end; a read error may be behind it. The chain recombines TRBV11-2 with TRBJ2-1; D possibly corresponds to TRBD2 (6 bases). The CDR3 runs to 16 residues. Germline V gene lookup returns CDR1 SGHAT and CDR2 FQNNGV. In nucleotides, the CDR3 is TGTGCCAACAGCTTAGAGCTCCTAGCGAGAATGAATAAGCAGTTCTTC. Amino acid sequence: CANSLELLARMNKQFF.

Remarks on this clonotype: At one end the junction does not follow the germline gene, possibly because of a read error. The chain combines TRBV29-1 with TRBJ2-5; TRBD1 matches 7 bases. This CDR3 has 13 residues. From germline, CDR1 is SQVTM and CDR2 ANQGSEA. CDR3 DNA: TGCAGCGTTGAAGAACAGGGGATGGAGACTCAGTACTTC. Protein: CSVEEQGMETQYF.

With respect to this clonotype: One end of the junction varies from germline; a read error may be responsible. V gene TRBV5-4 combines with J gene TRBJ2-6; 8 bases match TRBD2. The length of the CDR3 is 15 residues. Germline lookup yields CDR1 SGHNT and CDR2 YYREEE (reference sequence). The CDR3 loop is CTSGLGLAGANVLTF. CDR3 in DNA: TGTACCAGCGGCCTGGGACTAGCTGGGGCCAACGTCCTGACTTTC.

Details on this clonotype: The CDR3 does not close with the conserved phenylalanine or tryptophan, likely indicating a read error. The chain couples TRBV28 to TRBJ2-7; 7 positions match TRBD1. Germline CDR1 MDHEN, CDR2 SYDVKM. This CDR3 is 14 amino acids long. This CDR3 reads CTSIRTGGSYGQYL. The CDR3 nucleotides read TGTACCAGCATCCGGACAGGAGGCTCCTACGGGCAGTACTTA.

This sequence joins TRBV7-6 and TRBJ2-1; TRBD2 matches 12 bases. Per germline, CDR1 SGHVS and CDR2 FNYEAQ. This CDR3 has 19 amino acids. The V gene end was trimmed by 1 base and the J gene end by 2 bases; junction bases not matched to a gene: 9. CDR3 DNA: TGTGCCAGCAGCTTAGGACTAGCGGGAGAGGGGCCTCCCTACAATGAGCAGTTCTTC. Translation gives CASSLGLAGEGPPYNEQFF.